These T cell receptor beta chains were read from a single sample in a study of OX40 agonist ivuxolimab in advanced cancers. Produced via immunoSEQ multiplex PCR; TCRdb's table is partial and in-frame only. This repertoire shows about 46,000 clones, 80% to 90% found once; its top ten account for roughly 56%. The specimen comprised CD4+ or CD8+ T cells sorted from blood, sampled in a trial of the OX40 agonist ivuxolimab. These receptors were collected from an adult with an advanced solid tumor such as melanoma, head and neck, liver or kidney cancer. CDR3s include the opening cysteine and the closing phenylalanine or tryptophan. Each record gives: V gene, clone size, D gene, J gene, CDR3 DNA, CDR3 protein. The D gene is left open where the match is weak. For some rows the clone size is stated as once, few or many, or as a class when expanded; others skip it.

V: TRBV19; size: -; D: -; J: TRBJ2-7; DNA: TGTGCCAGTAGTATGAGGGACCCAACCTACGAGCAGTACTTC; CDR3: CASSMRDPTYEQYF
V: TRBV30; size: -; D: TRBD2; J: TRBJ2-1; DNA: TGTGCCTGGGGGGTAGCGGGAGGTTTCAATGAGCAGTTCTTC; CDR3: CAWGVAGGFNEQFF
V: TRBV30; size: -; D: TRBD1; J: TRBJ2-1; DNA: TGTGCCTGGAGTCCCGGGACAGGGAAGAATGAGCAGTTCTTC; CDR3: CAWSPGTGKNEQFF
V: TRBV7-2; size: -; D: -; J: TRBJ1-4; DNA: TGTGCCAGCAGCCCCCAGGTCGTAGGGTGGGGAGAAAAACTGTTTTTT; CDR3: CASSPQVVGWGEKLFF
V: TRBV9; size: -; D: -; J: TRBJ2-7; DNA: TGTGCCAGCAGCTTCGGGACCCAACCCTCTTACGAGCAGTACTTC; CDR3: CASSFGTQPSYEQYF
V: TRBV29-1; size: -; D: TRBD1; J: TRBJ1-2; DNA: TGCAGCGCTCAATCGAGACAGGGAAACGGCTACACCTTC; CDR3: CSAQSRQGNGYTF
V: TRBV19; size: -; D: TRBD1; J: TRBJ2-7; DNA: TGTGCCAGTAGTCCGGACAGGGCATACGAGCAGTACTTC; CDR3: CASSPDRAYEQYF
V: TRBV5-8; size: -; D: -; J: TRBJ2-1; DNA: TGTGCCAGCAGCTTTGAACTCAATCAGTACAATGAGCAGTTCTTC; CDR3: CASSFELNQYNEQFF
V: TRBV11-2; size: -; D: -; J: TRBJ2-7; DNA: TGTGCCAGCAGCTTTCAGAGCTCCTACGAGCAGTACTTC; CDR3: CASSFQSSYEQYF
V: TRBV19; size: -; D: TRBD2; J: TRBJ2-5; DNA: TGTGCCAGTAGGATTAGCGGGAGCGGGGAGACCCAGTACTTC; CDR3: CASRISGSGETQYF
V: TRBV27; size: -; D: TRBD1; J: TRBJ2-3; DNA: TGTGCCAGCAGTTTATTTCCTCCGGGACAGGGCGTAGATACGCAGTATTTT; CDR3: CASSLFPPGQGVDTQYF
V: TRBV7-2; size: -; D: -; J: TRBJ2-7; DNA: TGTGCCAGCAGCTTCTCGGGGGGCGGGGCCTCCTACGAGCAGTACTTC; CDR3: CASSFSGGGASYEQYF
V: TRBV19; size: once; D: -; J: TRBJ1-2; DNA: TGTGCCAGTAGGATCACACCCGCCGGGACGCTTGGGGGCTACACCTTC; CDR3: CASRITPAGTLGGYTF
V: TRBV30; size: few; D: -; J: TRBJ1-2; DNA: TGTGCCTGGAGTGTTGGCAGGGGCATCTATGGCTACACCTTC; CDR3: CAWSVGRGIYGYTF
V: TRBV4-1; size: -; D: TRBD1; J: TRBJ1-4; DNA: TGCGCCAGCAGCCATGGGACAGGGAAACTGTTTTTT; CDR3: CASSHGTGKLFF
V: TRBV10-2; size: once; D: TRBD2; J: TRBJ2-2; DNA: TGCGCCAGCAGTGACGAGCGGGGGATCACCGGGGAGCTGTTTTTT; CDR3: CASSDERGITGELFF
V: TRBV27; size: -; D: TRBD1; J: TRBJ1-1; DNA: TGTGCCAGCAGTTTTATACAGGGGGCTGAAGCTTTCTTT; CDR3: CASSFIQGAEAFF
V: TRBV28; size: -; D: -; J: TRBJ2-7; DNA: TGTGCCAGCAGTTTATGGGCAGGGGGGAACGAGCAGTACTTC; CDR3: CASSLWAGGNEQYF
V: TRBV4-1; size: -; D: -; J: TRBJ2-7; DNA: TGCGCCAGCAGCCAACAGACAGGGACTAACGAGCAGTACTTC; CDR3: CASSQQTGTNEQYF
V: TRBV4-1; size: -; D: TRBD2; J: TRBJ2-7; DNA: TGCGCCAGCAGCCAAGGGCCAGCGGGAGGTCCCTACGAGCAGTACTTC; CDR3: CASSQGPAGGPYEQYF
V: TRBV2; size: -; D: -; J: TRBJ1-4; DNA: TGTGCCAGCAGTGTGGCGGTGGCAACTAATGAAAAACTGTTTTTT; CDR3: CASSVAVATNEKLFF
V: TRBV5-6; size: -; D: TRBD2; J: TRBJ2-1; DNA: TGTGCCAGCAGCTATACCGGGACTAGCTACAATGAGCAGTTCTTC; CDR3: CASSYTGTSYNEQFF
V: TRBV5-1; size: -; D: TRBD1; J: TRBJ1-1; DNA: TGCGCCAGCAGCTTGGAGGGGGCCTCGGGCACTGAAGCTTTCTTT; CDR3: CASSLEGASGTEAFF
V: TRBV15; size: -; D: -; J: TRBJ2-1; DNA: TGTGCCACCAGCGGACTACAAGGGTCCAGCTCCTACAATGAGCAGTTCTTC; CDR3: CATSGLQGSSSYNEQFF
V: TRBV25-1; size: -; D: -; J: TRBJ1-6; DNA: TGTGCCAGCATGCAGGGAAGCTCCTATAATTCACCCCTCCACTTT; CDR3: CASMQGSSYNSPLHF
V: TRBV6-1; size: -; D: TRBD1; J: TRBJ2-7; DNA: TGTGCCAGCGGTTGGACAGGGAGCAACGAGCAGTACTTC; CDR3: CASGWTGSNEQYF
V: TRBV11-2; size: -; D: TRBD2; J: TRBJ2-7; DNA: TGTGCCAGCAGCTCCTCGGGGGGGCAGTACTTC; CDR3: CASSSSGGQYF
V: TRBV10-1; size: -; D: TRBD1; J: TRBJ1-2; DNA: TGCGCCAGCAGTATGGGACAGAACTATGGCTACACCTTC; CDR3: CASSMGQNYGYTF
V: TRBV6-1; size: -; D: -; J: TRBJ2-3; DNA: TGTGCCAGCAACGGGTTCCCCTTCACAGATACGCAGTATTTT; CDR3: CASNGFPFTDTQYF
V: TRBV28; size: -; D: -; J: TRBJ1-5; DNA: TGTGCCAGCAGTCTCTGGATTAGCAATCAGCCCCAGCATTTT; CDR3: CASSLWISNQPQHF
V: TRBV11-2; size: -; D: -; J: TRBJ2-1; DNA: TGTGCCAGCAGCTTAGCGGGGGGCTCGAGTAATGAGCAGTTCTTC; CDR3: CASSLAGGSSNEQFF
V: TRBV2; size: -; D: -; J: TRBJ1-3; DNA: TGTGCCAGTTGGAAGGGCTCCTCTGGAAACACCATATATTTT; CDR3: CASWKGSSGNTIYF
V: TRBV7-9; size: -; D: -; J: TRBJ1-1; DNA: TGTGCCAGCAGCTACACACCGAACACTGAAGCTTTCTTT; CDR3: CASSYTPNTEAFF
V: TRBV12-5; size: -; D: TRBD1; J: TRBJ2-3; DNA: TGTGCTAGTGGTTTGAGCCGGAAGGAGGGCAGGGGGCTGGCAGATACGCAGTATTTT; CDR3: CASGLSRKEGRGLADTQYF
V: TRBV11-2; size: -; D: -; J: TRBJ2-7; DNA: TGTGCCAGCAGCTTAGTCAGGGGAAAGATCTACGAGCAGTACTTC; CDR3: CASSLVRGKIYEQYF
V: TRBV20-1; size: -; D: -; J: TRBJ2-1; DNA: TGCAGTGCTAGGGGATATGAGCAGTTCTTC; CDR3: CSARGYEQFF
V: TRBV21-1; size: -; D: -; J: TRBJ1-5; DNA: TGTGCCAGCAAGGGAGGACGGGTTAACAATCAGCCCCAGCATTTT; CDR3: CASKGGRVNNQPQHF
V: TRBV27; size: many; D: TRBD2; J: TRBJ2-1; DNA: TGTGCCAGCAGAAGAGGACTAGGAAGGGGCAATGAGCAGTTCTTC; CDR3: CASRRGLGRGNEQFF
V: TRBV10-2; size: few; D: -; J: TRBJ1-1; DNA: TGCGCCAGCACCGACACAGGGCGGGTGAACACTGAAGCTTTCTTT; CDR3: CASTDTGRVNTEAFF
V: TRBV11-2; size: -; D: -; J: TRBJ1-3; DNA: TGTGCCAGCAGACTTTTCCCCGGAAACACCATATATTTT; CDR3: CASRLFPGNTIYF
V: TRBV9; size: -; D: -; J: TRBJ2-3; DNA: TGTGCCAGCAGCGTAGGGTCGACAGGAAGCACAGATACGCAGTATTTT; CDR3: CASSVGSTGSTDTQYF
V: TRBV5-4; size: -; D: TRBD1; J: TRBJ2-7; DNA: TGTGCCAGCAGACAGGACAGGGTCTCCTCCTACGAGCAGTACTTC; CDR3: CASRQDRVSSYEQYF
V: TRBV5-1; size: -; D: -; J: TRBJ1-5; DNA: TGCGCCAGCAGCTTGGGAGTAGGTTGGCCCCAGCATTTT; CDR3: CASSLGVGWPQHF
V: TRBV4-2; size: -; D: TRBD2; J: TRBJ2-3; DNA: TGTGCCAGCCGACCGGGGGGGAGCACAGATACGCAGTATTTT; CDR3: CASRPGGSTDTQYF
V: TRBV10-3; size: few; D: -; J: TRBJ1-1; DNA: TGTGCCATCAGTGAGCAGACGAACACTGAAGCTTTCTTT; CDR3: CAISEQTNTEAFF
V: TRBV19; size: -; D: -; J: TRBJ2-5; DNA: TGTGCCAGTAGTATAGGGGTTCACGAGACCCAGTACTTC; CDR3: CASSIGVHETQYF
V: TRBV9; size: -; D: -; J: TRBJ2-1; DNA: TGTGCCAGCAGCCTACACAATGAGCAGTTCTTC; CDR3: CASSLHNEQFF
V: TRBV11-2; size: -; D: -; J: TRBJ1-4; DNA: TGTGCCAGCAGCTTAAGTGGGGTTGCGGAAAAACTGTTTTTT; CDR3: CASSLSGVAEKLFF
V: TRBV5-1; size: -; D: -; J: TRBJ2-3; DNA: TGCGCCAGCAACTCTGGAGGGGCAGATACGCAGTATTTT; CDR3: CASNSGGADTQYF
V: TRBV6-1; size: -; D: -; J: TRBJ2-7; DNA: TGTGCCAGCACCCGGGACAACCCATACTCCTACGAGCAGTACTTC; CDR3: CASTRDNPYSYEQYF
V: TRBV5-1; size: -; D: TRBD1; J: TRBJ2-7; DNA: TGCGCCAGCAGCTGGACAGGGCTCGAGCAGTACTTC; CDR3: CASSWTGLEQYF
V: TRBV18; size: once; D: -; J: TRBJ1-3; DNA: TGTGCCAGCTCACCACCGGCCGGGGCTGGAAACACCATATATTTT; CDR3: CASSPPAGAGNTIYF
V: TRBV4-1; size: -; D: -; J: TRBJ2-7; DNA: TGCGCCAGCAGCCAAGTCCTCCAGGGCCACTACGAGCAGTACTTC; CDR3: CASSQVLQGHYEQYF
V: TRBV25-1; size: once; D: -; J: TRBJ2-1; DNA: TGTGCCAGCAGTGAATCCCACGGGGGGCTAAGGCAGTTCTTC; CDR3: CASSESHGGLRQFF
V: TRBV7-9; size: few; D: -; J: TRBJ1-1; DNA: TGTGCCAGCAGCAACCCCCCTATGAACACTGAAGCTTTCTTT; CDR3: CASSNPPMNTEAFF
V: TRBV18; size: -; D: -; J: TRBJ2-7; DNA: TGTGCCAGCTCACCACCGGGATCCCCAGGCGAGCAGTACTTC; CDR3: CASSPPGSPGEQYF